These T cell receptor beta chains were read from a single sample in a study of circulating and synovial CD4+ cells in juvenile arthritis. Clones were read by immunoSEQ multiplex PCR, and TCRdb kept only the in-frame ones, dropping some. This table holds 3,500 to 4,500 clones, 75% to 90% found once. The specimen was CD4+ T cells from synovial fluid. The receptors stem from a human donor with juvenile idiopathic arthritis. Each CDR3 is given with its conserved first and last residue.

CDR3aa: CASSLYREGTQYF; j_gene: TRBJ2-5; v_gene: TRBV27
CDR3aa: CASSQDSGTGGKLFF; j_gene: TRBJ1-4; v_gene: TRBV14
CDR3aa: CAISPGQGRGDTQYF; j_gene: TRBJ2-3; v_gene: TRBV10-3
CDR3aa: CASSMGTGLDTQYF; j_gene: TRBJ2-3; v_gene: TRBV19
CDR3aa: CASSLDRAYGYTF; j_gene: TRBJ1-2; v_gene: TRBV5-1
CDR3aa: CSVEHRGLRGGIYF; j_gene: TRBJ1-3; v_gene: TRBV29-1
CDR3aa: CASSTRAGGSTNEQFF; j_gene: TRBJ2-1; v_gene: TRBV7-2
CDR3aa: CASSWPGQGRTEAFF; j_gene: TRBJ1-1; v_gene: TRBV25-1
CDR3aa: CASSPGRGGTNYGYTF; j_gene: TRBJ1-2; v_gene: TRBV11-2
CDR3aa: CAWSVHSPSRGEKLFF; j_gene: TRBJ1-4; v_gene: TRBV30
CDR3aa: CASSAGTGRTGELFF; j_gene: TRBJ2-2; v_gene: TRBV5-1
CDR3aa: CASSRVGGVYEQYF; j_gene: TRBJ2-7; v_gene: TRBV4-3
CDR3aa: CASSKARVPGFEHEAFF; j_gene: TRBJ1-1; v_gene: TRBV21-1
CDR3aa: CASSLAPVAGGLADTQYF; j_gene: TRBJ2-3; v_gene: TRBV7-2
CDR3aa: CASSRGTDLYGYTF; j_gene: TRBJ1-2; v_gene: TRBV5-6
CDR3aa: CASTPTSSTDTQYF; j_gene: TRBJ2-3; v_gene: TRBV19
CDR3aa: CAWSGAGRSPLHF; j_gene: TRBJ1-6; v_gene: TRBV30
CDR3aa: CASSRGMIQNIQYF; j_gene: TRBJ2-4; v_gene: TRBV19
CDR3aa: CSVEGHRTGETEAFF; j_gene: TRBJ1-1; v_gene: TRBV29-1
CDR3aa: CASRAPGGEKLFF; j_gene: TRBJ1-4; v_gene: TRBV19
CDR3aa: CASSLRTGASYGYTF; j_gene: TRBJ1-2; v_gene: TRBV7-2
CDR3aa: CASSLAPKGTEAFF; j_gene: TRBJ1-1; v_gene: TRBV7-3
CDR3aa: CASSFVNTEAFF; j_gene: TRBJ1-1; v_gene: TRBV7-8
CDR3aa: CASSLTGGGGEKLFF; j_gene: TRBJ1-4; v_gene: TRBV7-9
CDR3aa: CASSQGQSTPYEQYF; j_gene: TRBJ2-7; v_gene: TRBV5-1
CDR3aa: CASSLHRDRGGQETQYF; j_gene: TRBJ2-5; v_gene: TRBV7-8
CDR3aa: CSVGGPWNTEAFF; j_gene: TRBJ1-1; v_gene: TRBV29-1
CDR3aa: CASTKRASSYEQYF; j_gene: TRBJ2-7; v_gene: TRBV27
CDR3aa: CASSATGLGAGYF; j_gene: TRBJ2-5; v_gene: TRBV9
CDR3aa: CASTIAGTGRYGYTF; j_gene: TRBJ1-2; v_gene: TRBV2
CDR3aa: CAWKGLVVTDTQYF; j_gene: TRBJ2-3; v_gene: TRBV30
CDR3aa: CAWSAIGDQPQHF; j_gene: TRBJ1-5; v_gene: TRBV30
CDR3aa: CASSRGGPYEQYF; j_gene: TRBJ2-7; v_gene: TRBV27
CDR3aa: CASSPRPGLTYEQYF; j_gene: TRBJ2-7; v_gene: TRBV7-2
CDR3aa: CASSLDMNTEAFF; j_gene: TRBJ1-1; v_gene: TRBV7-9
CDR3aa: CASSLDGRGLANPYF; j_gene: TRBJ2-5; v_gene: TRBV5-8
CDR3aa: CASSETWGPRDNEQFF; j_gene: TRBJ2-1; v_gene: TRBV6-1
CDR3aa: CASSLREGHEQFF; j_gene: TRBJ2-1; v_gene: TRBV7-2
CDR3aa: CASSSQGSYSNQPQHF; j_gene: TRBJ1-5; v_gene: TRBV27
CDR3aa: CASSPRRASGTDTQYF; j_gene: TRBJ2-3; v_gene: TRBV7-8
CDR3aa: CASSLDRGAYGYTF; j_gene: TRBJ1-2; v_gene: TRBV5-1
CDR3aa: CASSGGGNQPQHF; j_gene: TRBJ1-5; v_gene: TRBV19
CDR3aa: CASSVARTGAQEFGYGYTF; j_gene: TRBJ1-2; v_gene: TRBV21-1
CDR3aa: CASSHTSGGAWGEQFF; j_gene: TRBJ2-1; v_gene: TRBV7-2
CDR3aa: CASSLAPSLSATGPQETQYF; j_gene: TRBJ2-5; v_gene: TRBV7-2
CDR3aa: CASSLGLGKNNEQFF; j_gene: TRBJ2-1; v_gene: TRBV5-6